This T cell receptor (beta chain) appears in the sequencing data of a study of cytomegalovirus exposure and HLA in healthy donors. About the study: Within an early data release were 80 million to 90 million unique TCRs drawn from HLA-typed donors.

The study ran its PCR with 60 Vbeta and 13 Jbeta primers. Sequencing used immunoSEQ multiplex PCR; TCRdb keeps in-frame clones, though not all of them. This table holds over 200,000 clones, 70% to 90% found once. Study results and limitations: In a later analysis, at a false discovery rate of 0.05, some 15,000 TCR beta sequences were associated with HLA alleles. Among the most significant clusters, several appeared linked to common viral pathogens in a later analysis. Most TCRs appeared rarely, but some public TCRs recurred in many donors.

Germline V lookup: CDR1 MGHRA, CDR2 YSYEKL. Trimming left V 1 base short and J 6 bases short, with 15 bases between. The CDR3 runs to 15 residues. This clone was counted a single time. Its target is unknown. V gene TRBV4-1 combines with J gene TRBJ1-2; D ambiguous. The clonotype was recovered from a human donor in good health. What was sequenced was PBMCs. CDR3 amino acids: CASSQVTAVDHGYTF. CDR3 nucleotide sequence: TGCGCCAGCAGCCAAGTAACAGCCGTCGACCATGGCTACACCTTC.